This entry lists 21 T cell receptor beta chains sequenced from one sample in a study of blood T cell repertoires in COVID-19. Clones were read by immunoSEQ multiplex PCR, and TCRdb kept only the in-frame ones, dropping some. The sample lists more than 35,000 clones; roughly 78% were seen once. The specimen sequenced was peripheral blood. The origin of the receptors is a man in his 70s with acute or convalescent COVID-19.

This clone was seen a single time. For the CDR3, the DNA is TGTGCCAGCAGCCAAAGTCAGGACGGAGTAGGGAGCACCTTC. This sequence encodes CASSQSQDGVGSTF. J is TRBJ1-2 and V is TRBV3-1 (or the pseudogene TRBV3-2), with no clear D. This CDR3 is 14 amino acids long. V shed 2 bases and J shed 13 bases, with 20 bases lying between them. The V gene's germline CDR1 is LGHDT and CDR2 YNNKEL (reference sequence).

V and J are TRBV28 and TRBJ2-7, with 8 bases aligning to TRBD1. V trimming: 2 bases; J trimming: 0 bases; junction bases outside the gene matches: 3. CDR1 MDHEN and CDR2 SYDVKM come from the germline V gene. The CDR3 contains 15 residues. The CDR3 here is CASSLGRGPSYEQYF. The CDR3 DNA follows: TGTGCCAGCAGTTTAGGCAGGGGGCCCTCCTACGAGCAGTACTTC.

This clone is a singleton in its sample. The chain couples TRBV19 to TRBJ1-5, with TRBD1 as a possible D gene (5 bases). Germline V CDR1 and CDR2: LNHDA, SQIVND (reference sequence). CDR3 length: 16 amino acids. Trimming pared 3 bases from V and 4 bases from J, leaving 16 bases between. CDR3 in amino acids: CASSMEGYGANQPQHF. CDR3 DNA: TGTGCCAGTAGTATGGAAGGGTATGGGGCTAATCAGCCCCAGCATTTT.

The CDR3 here is CASSSDVGSFREDEQYF. CDR3 nucleotide sequence: TGTGCCAGTAGTAGTGACGTGGGATCCTTTCGGGAGGACGAGCAGTACTTC. The chain couples TRBV19 to TRBJ2-7, with 7 bases that match TRBD2. Trimming took 4 bases from V and 5 from J; bases not matched to a gene: 17. The CDR3 length is 17 residues. Germline lookup yields CDR1 LNHDA and CDR2 SQIVND (reference sequence).

The chain couples TRBV7-9 to TRBJ2-1, with D unclear. In germline, CDR1 is SEHNR, CDR2 FQNEAQ (reference sequence). There are 14 residues in the CDR3. V was shortened by 5 bases and J by 0 bases, with 8 bases between the two germline ends. DNA for the CDR3: TGTGCCAGCAGCGGGCTCAGCTCCTACAATGAGCAGTTCTTC. This gives the protein CASSGLSSYNEQFF.

The chain has TRBV10-1 and TRBJ2-7; D perhaps matches TRBD2 (6 bases). This CDR3 has 12 amino acids. V dropped 2 bases and J dropped 6 bases, with 8 bases sitting between them. The germline V gene encodes CDR1 WNHNN and CDR2 SYGVQD (reference sequence). The CDR3 loop is CASSEGGGEQYF. DNA for the CDR3: TGCGCCAGCAGTGAGGGGGGAGGCGAGCAGTACTTC.

The V and J genes are TRBV7-2 and TRBJ1-6; the match to TRBD1 covers 8 bases. The CDR3 totals 16 residues. J lost 4 bases, V lost 2 bases, and 4 bases had no gene match. The germline CDR1 and CDR2 sequences are SGHTA and FQGNSA. CDR3 amino acids: CASSLQGATYNSPLHF. DNA of the CDR3: TGTGCCAGCAGCTTACAGGGGGCCACTTATAATTCACCCCTCCACTTT.

By sample fraction, this clone is medium-sized. The rearrangement joins TRBV5-4 to TRBJ1-1; 7 nucleotides agree with TRBD1. Trimming at V came to 3 bases and at J to 7 bases, leaving 3 bases not matched to a gene. The CDR3 consists of 12 residues. Germline CDR1 and CDR2: SGHNT and YYREEE (reference sequence). The CDR3 sequence: CASSWGQLEAFF. The CDR3 DNA is TGTGCCAGCAGCTGGGGACAGCTTGAAGCTTTCTTT.

V gene TRBV7-8 combines with J gene TRBJ2-7; D gene unclear. CDR3 size: 14 residues. Germline V CDR1 and CDR2: SGHVS, FQNEAQ. V was clipped by 5 bases and J by 4 bases, with 15 bases between them. For the CDR3, the DNA is TGTGCCAGCAGCCCCCGCGGAAGACTTTACGAGCAGTACTTC. This translates into CASSPRGRLYEQYF. The entire variable domain, with the rest obtained from reference TRBV7-8 and TRBJ2-7, is as follows: GAGVSQSPRYKVAKRGQDVALRCDPISGHVSLFWYQQALGQGPEFLTYFQNEAQLDKSGLPSDRFFAERPEGSVSTLKIQRTQQEDSAVYLCASSPRGRLYEQYFGPGTRLTVT.

This clone was seen a few times. The rearrangement links TRBV19 to TRBJ1-1, with 9 bases aligning to TRBD1. V shed 3 bases and J 0 bases; nucleotides not matched to a gene: 2. This CDR3 has 15 amino acids. The germline gives CDR1 LNHDA, CDR2 SQIVND (reference sequence). The CDR3 DNA reads TGTGCCAGTAGTATCACAGGGGGCTTGAACACTGAAGCTTTCTTT. Translated, it gives CASSITGGLNTEAFF.

The chain joins TRBV27 to TRBJ1-2; TRBD1 agrees at 7 bases. The germline gives CDR1 MNHEY, CDR2 SMNVEV (reference sequence). CDR3 length: 14 residues. J lost 4 bases, V lost 4 bases, and 6 bases had no gene match. The CDR3 is CASSSLNRGYGYTF. Here the CDR3 DNA reads TGTGCCAGCAGTTCCCTCAACAGGGGCTATGGCTACACCTTC.

The count of this clone is one. The J gene is TRBJ2-3, the V gene TRBV10-1; 11 bases are a match to TRBD2. V was clipped by 7 bases and J by 4 bases; unmatched bases: 4. The CDR3 contains 14 residues. Germline V gives CDR1 WNHNN, CDR2 SYGVQD (reference sequence). The CDR3: CASNSGGGADTQYF. Written as DNA, the CDR3 is TGCGCCAGCAATAGCGGGGGGGGCGCAGATACGCAGTATTTT.

V is TRBV12-5 and J is TRBJ2-5, with 16 bases lining up with TRBD2. This CDR3 contains 16 residues. Germline-derived CDR1 and CDR2 are LGHNT and FRNRAP. The V segment lost 5 bases and the J segment 4 bases; nucleotides outside the gene matches: 4. CDR3 sequence (DNA): TGTGCTAGTGGTCGGGGACTAGCGGGAGGGGGAGAGACCCAGTACTTC. Translation gives CASGRGLAGGGETQYF.

This chain links TRBV7-9 with TRBJ1-5, with D unclear. Trimming shortened V by 2 bases and J by 3 bases, and 11 bases separated the two germline ends. The germline CDR1 and CDR2 sequences are SEHNR and FQNEAQ (reference sequence). CDR3 length: 15 residues. Here the CDR3 DNA reads TGTGCCAGCAGCTTATCCGTCCAGGCCAATCAGCCCCAGCATTTT. This encodes CASSLSVQANQPQHF. Full variable domain (rest looked up from reference TRBV7-9 and TRBJ1-5): DTGVSQNPRHKITKRGQNVTFRCDPISEHNRLYWYRQTLGQGPEFLTYFQNEAQLEKSRLLSDRFSAERPKGSFSTLEIQRTEQGDSAMYLCASSLSVQANQPQHFGDGTRLSIL.

The chain employs TRBV9 and TRBJ1-4, with a tentative D call TRBD1 (5 bases). This CDR3 comprises 16 residues. V lost 3 bases, J lost 2 bases, and 14 bases lay in between. Per germline, CDR1 SGDLS and CDR2 YYNGEE. CDR3 sequence reads: CASSAFQGLTNEKLFF. The DNA for the CDR3 is TGTGCCAGCAGCGCCTTCCAGGGTCTCACTAATGAAAAACTGTTTTTT.

The chain is built from TRBV7-6 and TRBJ2-2, with 9 bases that match TRBD2. V trimming: 1 base; J trimming: 6 bases; junction bases outside the gene matches: 21. The CDR3 loop spans 21 amino acids. CDR1 is SGHVS and CDR2 is FNYEAQ in the germline V gene. In DNA, the CDR3 is TGTGCCAGCAGCTTAGTAGTAGCGCAGGAGATGGGACTAGCTAACTCCGGGGAGCTGTTTTTT. This encodes CASSLVVAQEMGLANSGELFF.

This chain connects TRBV3-1 (or the pseudogene TRBV3-2) to TRBJ2-5, with TRBD2 matching 13 bases. J gave up 0 bases and V 0 bases, and 4 bases lay outside the gene matches. Germline CDR1 reads LGHDT; CDR2 reads YNNKEL (reference sequence). This CDR3 is built from 18 residues. DNA for the CDR3: TGTGCCAGCAGCCAAGATCGGACTAGCGGGAGATACCAAGAGACCCAGTACTTC. Translated: CASSQDRTSGRYQETQYF.

The V call is TRBV4-3, the J call TRBJ1-4; no definite D call. V was cut by 1 base and J by 3 bases, with 3 bases left in between. The CDR3 loop spans 13 amino acids. From germline, CDR1 is LGHNA and CDR2 YSLEER. The CDR3 DNA follows: TGCGCCAGCAGCCAAGTAGCTAATGAAAAACTGTTTTTT. Amino acid sequence: CASSQVANEKLFF.

The V call is TRBV5-4, the J call TRBJ2-5; D is possibly TRBD2 (5 bases). The CDR3 extends over 13 amino acids. V dropped 0 bases and J dropped 5 bases, with 8 bases sitting between them. CDR1 is SGHNT, CDR2 YYREEE, per germline (reference sequence). CDR3 region: CASSLAGWETQYF. CDR3 sequence (DNA): TGTGCCAGCAGCTTGGCGGGATGGGAGACCCAGTACTTC.

This chain joins TRBV12-3 or TRBV12-4 and TRBJ1-5; 7 positions match TRBD1. The CDR3 spans 11 residues. Losses at the gene ends were 5 bases for V and 10 bases for J; bases not matched to a gene: 2. CDR3 in DNA: TGTGCCAGCAGTCGAGGGGGCCCCCAGCATTTT. This sequence encodes CASSRGGPQHF.

This clone was counted only a few times. The rearrangement uses TRBV29-1 and TRBJ1-2; the match to TRBD1 covers 10 bases. The CDR3 is 13 amino acids. V trimming: 7 bases; J trimming: 8 bases; junction bases outside the gene matches: 10. The germline V gene encodes CDR1 SQVTM and CDR2 ANQGSEA. CDR3 region: CSAPGQGLYGYTF. CDR3 DNA sequence: TGCAGCGCCCCGGGACAGGGGTTGTACGGCTACACCTTC.